The 21 T cell receptor beta chains reported below all come from one sample, sequenced in a study of T cells in Graves' hyperthyroidism and ophthalmopathy. RNA transcripts served as the template for amplifying TCR beta CDR3 regions. TCR CDR3 underwent first-round RT-PCR with the HTBI primer set. TCRdb fed the multiplex PCR reads into MiXCR, producing one record per CDR3 protein. The table lists around 36,000 distinct CDR3 sequences, approximately 52% of them singletons. Specimen: blood. The source of these receptors is a man aged 35 to 55 with Graves' ophthalmopathy.

In this sample, this clonotype turned up many times. The V and J genes are TRBV18 and TRBJ1-1; 7 nucleotides agree with TRBD1. The CDR3 is 12 residues long. V lost 6 bases and J lost 6; bases outside the gene matches: 4. Germline CDR1 reads KGHSH; CDR2 reads LQKENI. The CDR3 protein is CASSLDRAEAFF. The CDR3 DNA reads as TGTGCCAGCTCCCTTGACAGGGCTGAAGCTTTCTTT.

The V and J genes are TRBV5-1 and TRBJ1-5, with a possible D match to TRBD1 (6 bases). The germline gives CDR1 SGHRS, CDR2 YFSETQ. The CDR3 contains 20 residues. V was pared by 0 bases and J by 0 bases, with 22 bases between. DNA for the CDR3: TGCGCCAGCAGCTTGGAGGGGGGGGGAGCTGGACTCGATAGCAATCAGCCCCAGCATTTT. Protein product: CASSLEGGGAGLDSNQPQHF.

This clonotype was recorded at least ten times. This chain connects TRBV3-1 to TRBJ2-1; either TRBD1 or TRBD2 may fit D (5 bases each). From germline, CDR1 is LGHDT and CDR2 YNNKEL (reference sequence). The CDR3 is 13 amino acids. Trimming took off 2 bases at V and 10 bases at J, with 12 bases between the two ends. This CDR3 is CASSQSSWDEQFF. As DNA, the CDR3 is TGTGCCAGCAGCCAAAGTTCTTGGGACGAGCAGTTCTTC.

This clonotype was counted ten times or more. The genes are TRBV19 and TRBJ2-1; TRBD1 might be the D (5 bases). V lost 4 bases, J lost 7 bases, and 14 bases lay in between. Germline lookup yields CDR1 LNHDA and CDR2 SQIVND (reference sequence). The CDR3 length is 14 residues. CDR3 protein: CASSKQDSSNEQFF. The CDR3 DNA is TGTGCCAGTAGTAAACAGGATTCGAGTAATGAGCAGTTCTTC. Full variable domain (rest looked up from reference TRBV19 and TRBJ2-1): DGGITQSPKYLFRKEGQNVTLSCEQNLNHDAMYWYRQDPGQGLRLIYYSQIVNDFQKGDIAEGYSVSREKKESFPLTVTSAQKNPTAFYLCASSKQDSSNEQFFGPGTRLTVL.

The table lists this clonotype with many counts. The chain has TRBV10-1 and TRBJ1-1; D possibly corresponds to TRBD1 (5 bases). This CDR3 is 14 amino acids long. Per germline, CDR1 WNHNN and CDR2 SYGVQD (reference sequence). V lost 2 bases to trimming and J lost 10 bases, with 17 bases between them. CDR3 DNA sequence: TGCGCCAGCAGTGAGGCAGGGAGGATCTGTGGAGCTTTCTTT. This translates into CASSEAGRICGAFF.

This clonotype was seen many times. The chain uses TRBV19 and TRBJ2-3; D might be TRBD2 (6 bases). V was clipped by 8 bases and J by 4 bases, with 16 bases between them. The CDR3 contains 14 residues. Germline lookup yields CDR1 LNHDA and CDR2 SQIVND (reference sequence). CDR3 sequence: CASRPGVGSDTQYF. As DNA, the CDR3 is TGTGCCAGTCGACCGGGAGTAGGTTCAGATACGCAGTATTTT.

This clonotype came up many times. The chain is built from TRBV12-3 or TRBV12-4 and TRBJ1-1; D is unclear. The CDR3 has 14 amino acids. Trimming shortened V by 3 bases and J by 1 base, and 9 bases separated the two germline ends. CDR3 sequence: CASSFNSRNTEAFF. The CDR3 DNA reads TGTGCCAGCAGTTTCAACAGTAGGAACACTGAAGCTTTCTTT.

As concerns this clonotype: Since the CDR3 does not end with the conserved phenylalanine or tryptophan, this likely comes from a read error. No DNA is shown, since the ends of the CDR3 on it are uncertain; the CDR3 is the one TCRdb lists. The chain links TRBV24-1 to TRBJ2-7; TRBD2, the D gene given by the table, was not confirmed from the DNA. The CDR3 contains 13 residues when both ends are counted. Germline assignment: CDR1 KGHDR and CDR2 SFDVKD. The CDR3 here is CATSITAAGGLRP.

This clonotype was seen ten or more times. The V gene is TRBV3-1, the J gene TRBJ2-7; 7 nucleotides agree with TRBD1. This CDR3 has 14 residues. CDR1 and CDR2 from the germline V gene are LGHDT and YNNKEL (reference sequence). With 4 bases clipped from V and 5 bases from J, the junction kept 8 bases outside the gene matches. CDR3 nucleotide sequence: TGTGCCAGCAGCCTAGACGGGACAGCGGACGAGCAGTACTTC. This encodes CASSLDGTADEQYF.

Ten or more counts support this clonotype. The DNA for the CDR3 is TGTGCCAGCAGCTTGAGATGGCTGTCCCCCCAGCTACGGGACACTGAAGCTTTCTTT. Amino acid sequence: CASSLRWLSPQLRDTEAFF. This rearrangement joins TRBV5-6 to TRBJ1-1; D uncertain. Germline CDR1 is SGHDT and CDR2 is YYEEEE. Trimming cost V 1 base and J 3 bases, with 25 bases left between them. The CDR3 is 19 amino acids.

The table lists this clonotype with many counts. The DNA for the CDR3 is TGTGCCAGCAGTTCGCCCCGGGGGGGGACGGGCGAGCAGTACTTC. Translated: CASSSPRGGTGEQYF. The genes are TRBV28 and TRBJ2-7, with 8 positions matching TRBD2. Per the germline V gene, CDR1 is MDHEN and CDR2 is SYDVKM. J gave up 6 bases and V 4 bases, and 11 bases lay outside the gene matches. The CDR3 covers 15 residues.

This clonotype was detected once. The rearrangement joins TRBV20-1 to TRBJ2-5; 8 bases are a match to TRBD1. Trimming removed 3 bases from V and 5 bases from J; junction bases left unmatched: 14. Germline CDR1 DFQATT, CDR2 SNEGSKA (reference sequence). The CDR3 extends over 16 amino acids. The CDR3 loop is CSARVQGARDMETQYF. The CDR3 nucleotides are TGCAGTGCTAGGGTTCAGGGGGCTCGGGATATGGAGACCCAGTACTTC.

The chain has TRBV7-3 and TRBJ2-7, with 12 bases aligning to TRBD2. Germline V CDR1 and CDR2: SGHTA, FQGTGA. J gave up 3 bases and V 3 bases, and 0 bases lay outside the gene matches. CDR3 length: 14 residues. The CDR3 coding sequence is TGTGCCAGCAGCTTGGGACTAGCGGGCTACGAGCAGTACTTC. As protein: CASSLGLAGYEQYF.

The V gene is TRBV10-3, the J gene TRBJ2-7; 13 nucleotides match TRBD2. In germline, CDR1 is ENHRY, CDR2 SYGVKD. The ends lost 2 bases at V and 6 bases at J; junction bases unmatched: 10. The CDR3 is 17 residues long. CDR3 nucleotides: TGTGCCATCAGTGAGCCCGAAAGACTAGCGGGAGGAAGCGAGCAGTACTTC. It translates to CAISEPERLAGGSEQYF.

V gene TRBV29-1 combines with J gene TRBJ1-2; D possibly corresponds to TRBD1 (5 bases). Germline V gene data show CDR1 as SQVTM and CDR2 as ANQGSEA. The CDR3 runs 11 residues. V dropped 4 bases and J dropped 8 bases, with 11 bases sitting between them. DNA for the CDR3: TGCAGCGTTGGAGGGACGGACGGCTACACCTTC. Its protein is CSVGGTDGYTF.

The rearrangement joins TRBV10-3 to TRBJ1-3; D remains ambiguous. Germline V gives CDR1 ENHRY, CDR2 SYGVKD. V was pared by 8 bases and J by 7 bases, with 6 bases between. The CDR3 length is 10 residues. For the CDR3, the DNA is TGTGCCATCGTGGGGAACACCATATATTTT. Translating gives CAIVGNTIYF.

Ten or more counts support this clonotype. The chain carries TRBV28 and TRBJ1-1; D gene ambiguous. V lost 6 bases, J lost 0 bases, and 5 bases lay in between. Germline V gene sequence: CDR1 MDHEN, CDR2 SYDVKM. The CDR3 runs 12 residues. This CDR3 is CASRVLNTEAFF. As DNA, the CDR3 is TGTGCCAGCAGAGTCCTGAACACTGAAGCTTTCTTT.

CDR3 bases: TGTGCCAGCAGTTTGGGGCGGCGAGTTCCCGAGCAGTACTTC. This codes for CASSLGRRVPEQYF. V gene TRBV12-3 or TRBV12-4 combines with J gene TRBJ2-7; possibly TRBD1 for D (5 bases). There are 14 residues in the CDR3. The V end lost 3 bases, the J end lost 6 bases, and 15 bases lay between the germline ends.

The table lists this clonotype with many counts. The rearrangement links TRBV19 to TRBJ1-4, with 9 bases matching TRBD1. The CDR3 sequence is 15 residues long. After removal of 4 bases from V and 8 bases from J, the junction contained 8 bases not matched to a gene. Germline V gives CDR1 LNHDA, CDR2 SQIVND (reference sequence). DNA of the CDR3: TGTGCCAGTAGTAAGGAGACAGGGGGATCCGAAAAACTGTTTTTT. Translation gives CASSKETGGSEKLFF.

This clonotype appeared once. The chain combines TRBV29-1 with TRBJ2-7; D ambiguous. There are 13 residues in the CDR3. Trimming shortened V by 4 bases and J by 3 bases, and 13 bases separated the two germline ends. Germline CDR1 SQVTM, CDR2 ANQGSEA. CDR3 loop: CSVARQSNYEQYF. For the CDR3, the DNA is TGCAGCGTTGCCCGTCAATCCAACTACGAGCAGTACTTC.

This clonotype is classed as medium-sized (0.01 to 0.1%). V and J are TRBV29-1 and TRBJ2-1; D is possibly TRBD1 (6 bases). CDR1 SQVTM and CDR2 ANQGSEA come from the germline V gene. The CDR3 contains 11 residues. Trimming took 5 bases from V and 13 from J, leaving 15 bases between them. CDR3 DNA: TGCAGCGTTCGGAGACAGGCGACACAGTTCTTC. This encodes CSVRRQATQFF.